These 12 T cell receptor beta chains share one sample of origin, sequenced in a study of cytomegalovirus exposure and HLA in healthy donors. Vbeta (60) and Jbeta (13) primers were used in the PCR. The table came from immunoSEQ multiplex PCR; TCRdb's copy has only in-frame clones and leaves some out. The specimen's table records roughly 41,000 clones. Sequencing used PBMCs. Source of these receptors: a middle-aged woman in good health and CMV-seronegative.

J is TRBJ2-1 and V is TRBV7-8; 7 bases fit TRBD2. The CDR3 sequence is 16 residues long. J lost 1 base, V lost 2 bases, and 5 bases had no gene match. The germline V gene has CDR1 SGHVS and CDR2 FQNEAQ. CDR3 bases: TGTGCCAGCAGCTTAAGCGGGATAGGGTCCTACAATGAGCAGTTCTTC. It is translated as CASSLSGIGSYNEQFF.

This chain uses TRBV18 with TRBJ2-7, with a weak D call TRBD2 (6 bases). The CDR3 contains 12 residues. The V end lost 6 bases, the J end lost 4 bases, and 10 bases lay between the germline ends. The germline V gene encodes CDR1 KGHSH and CDR2 LQKENI. The CDR3 is CASSGGTYEQYF. The CDR3 nucleotides are TGTGCCAGCTCGGGGGGTACTTACGAGCAGTACTTC.

V is TRBV6-5 and J is TRBJ2-7, with TRBD2 matching over 10 bases. The CDR3 consists of 15 residues. Losses at the gene ends were 6 bases for V and 0 bases for J; bases not matched to a gene: 5. The germline V gene encodes CDR1 MNHEY and CDR2 SVGAGI. As DNA, the CDR3 is TGTGCCAGCAGCCTTAGCGGGGGGAGCTCCTACGAGCAGTACTTC. It translates to CASSLSGGSSYEQYF.

The CDR3 here is CASSTTSFSNTGELFF. CDR3 coding DNA: TGTGCCAGTAGCACAACTAGCTTCTCGAACACCGGGGAGCTGTTTTTT. This chain uses TRBV19 with TRBJ2-2; D perhaps matches TRBD2 (6 bases). The CDR3 contains 16 residues. Per the germline V gene, CDR1 is LNHDA and CDR2 is SQIVND (reference sequence). Between the trimmed V and J ends, which lost 6 bases and 0 bases, there was a span of 14 bases.

The chain carries TRBV19 and TRBJ1-2; 7 nucleotides line up with TRBD1. The germline CDR1 and CDR2 sequences are LNHDA and SQIVND (reference sequence). The CDR3 sequence is 15 residues long. V lost 5 bases, J lost 2 bases, and 8 bases stayed unmatched. The CDR3 sequence is CASSSPGTVNYGYTF. The CDR3 nucleotides read TGTGCCAGTAGTTCCCCCGGGACAGTCAACTATGGCTACACCTTC. Filled out from reference TRBV19 and TRBJ1-2, the complete variable domain reads DGGITQSPKYLFRKEGQNVTLSCEQNLNHDAMYWYRQDPGQGLRLIYYSQIVNDFQKGDIAEGYSVSREKKESFPLTVTSAQKNPTAFYLCASSSPGTVNYGYTFGSGTRLTVV.

The CDR3 region is CASSPLGRKNTEAFF. The CDR3 nucleotides read TGCGCCAGCAGCCCTCTGGGGCGGAAAAACACTGAAGCTTTCTTT. This sequence joins TRBV5-1 and TRBJ1-1, with a tentative D call TRBD1 (5 bases). In germline, CDR1 is SGHRS, CDR2 YFSETQ. V gave up 4 bases and J gave up 2 bases, with 15 bases separating them. CDR3 length equals 15 residues. The full variable domain, rest sourced from reference TRBV5-1 and TRBJ1-1, is KAGVTQTPRYLIKTRGQQVTLSCSPISGHRSVSWYQQTPGQGLQFLFEYFSETQRNKGNFPGRFSGRQFSNSRSEMNVSTLELGDSALYLCASSPLGRKNTEAFFGQGTRLTVV.

The V gene is TRBV27, the J gene TRBJ1-1, with D unclear. V gave up 1 base and J gave up 1 base, with 13 bases separating them. Germline loops: CDR1 MNHEY, CDR2 SMNVEV (reference sequence). The CDR3 covers 16 residues. This chain's CDR3 is CASSLLHTAGNTEAFF. CDR3 nucleotide sequence: TGTGCCAGCAGTTTATTACACACAGCCGGGAACACTGAAGCTTTCTTT.

The rearrangement links TRBV7-9 to TRBJ1-1; TRBD1 aligns across 8 bases. V lost 5 bases, J lost 1 base, and 6 bases stayed unmatched. Germline lookup yields CDR1 SEHNR and CDR2 FQNEAQ (reference sequence). The CDR3 covers 15 residues. The CDR3 sequence is CASSPRQGKNTEAFF. CDR3 nucleotide sequence: TGTGCCAGCAGCCCAAGACAGGGGAAGAACACTGAAGCTTTCTTT.

This chain links TRBV12-5 with TRBJ2-1; 10 bases align to TRBD1. The CDR3 covers 14 residues. The V gene's germline CDR1 is LGHNT and CDR2 FRNRAP. Trimming removed 6 bases from V and 5 bases from J; junction bases left unmatched: 4. CDR3 protein: CASGPGQGNNEQFF. In nucleotides, the CDR3 is TGTGCTAGTGGCCCGGGACAGGGGAACAATGAGCAGTTCTTC.

This CDR3 reads CSAGGPGSEKLFF. Here the CDR3 DNA reads TGCAGCGCCGGGGGGCCCGGTAGTGAAAAACTGTTTTTT. The chain uses TRBV29-1 and TRBJ1-4, with D possibly being TRBD1 (6 bases). The V gene's germline CDR1 is SQVTM and CDR2 ANQGSEA. V was clipped by 7 bases and J by 7 bases, with 16 bases between them. The length of the CDR3 is 13 residues. The entire variable domain, with the rest obtained from reference TRBV29-1 and TRBJ1-4, is as follows: SAVISQKPSRDICQRGTSLTIQCQVDSQVTMMFWYRQQPGQSLTLIATANQGSEATYESGFVIDKFPISRPNLTFSTLTVSNMSPEDSSIYLCSAGGPGSEKLFFGSGTQLSVL.

V usage is TRBV7-9 and J usage is TRBJ1-1; TRBD1 might be the D (6 bases). This CDR3 has 13 residues. Trimming shortened V by 4 bases and J by 7 bases, and 13 bases separated the two germline ends. Germline-derived CDR1 and CDR2 are SEHNR and FQNEAQ (reference sequence). CDR3 DNA sequence: TGTGCCAGCAGCTACAGGGATGTGGGTGAAGCTTTCTTT. Protein: CASSYRDVGEAFF.

The rearrangement uses TRBV27 and TRBJ1-2; 8 nucleotides agree with TRBD1. Losses at the gene ends were 10 bases for V and 8 bases for J; bases not matched to a gene: 18. CDR3 length: 15 amino acids. The germline V gene encodes CDR1 MNHEY and CDR2 SMNVEV (reference sequence). In DNA form, the CDR3 reads TGTGCCACCGCAAGCCTTCCAGGGGGCGCCTTAGGCTACACCTTC. Its translation is CATASLPGGALGYTF.